The clone carrying this T cell receptor beta chain was picked up a small number of times. Its matching antigen is unknown. The data stem from a study of early T cells in non-severe SARS-CoV-2 infection. Looking at the study overall: The sequenced material was bulk RNA from unsorted whole blood, and its chains were unpaired.

Attachment of unique molecular identifiers to individual cDNA molecules was performed. TCRdb redid the calling of the 5' RACE reads with MiXCR, one entry per CDR3 protein. This table holds 80,000 to 100,000 distinct CDR3 sequences, about 10% found once. General study findings and limits: Anti-spike CD8 responses were favored in VDJdb matching, and private and CD4 specificities were missed.

Germline-derived CDR1 and CDR2 are SGHRS and YFSETQ. Trimming shortened V by 3 bases and J by 4 bases, and 10 bases separated the two germline ends. The CDR3 spans 13 residues. This clonotype originated in an adult who was a healthcare worker with PCR-confirmed SARS-CoV-2 infection or an uninfected control (not recorded which). The sequences come from whole blood, collected at baseline. The chain employs TRBV5-1 and TRBJ1-2, with D unresolved. CDR3 DNA: TGCGCCAGCAGCTCCCAAAGTGCCTATGGCTACACCTTC. Its translation: CASSSQSAYGYTF.